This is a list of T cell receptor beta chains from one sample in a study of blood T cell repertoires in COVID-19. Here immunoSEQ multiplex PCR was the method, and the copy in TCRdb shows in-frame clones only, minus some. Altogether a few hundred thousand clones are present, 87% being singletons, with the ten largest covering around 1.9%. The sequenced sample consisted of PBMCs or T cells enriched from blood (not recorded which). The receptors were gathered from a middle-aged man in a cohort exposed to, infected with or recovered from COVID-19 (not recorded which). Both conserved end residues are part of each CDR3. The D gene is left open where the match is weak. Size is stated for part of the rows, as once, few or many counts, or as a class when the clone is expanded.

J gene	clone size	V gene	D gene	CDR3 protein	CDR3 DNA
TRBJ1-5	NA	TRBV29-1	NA	CSVGGLNQPQHF	TGCAGCGTCGGGGGTTTGAATCAGCCCCAGCATTTT
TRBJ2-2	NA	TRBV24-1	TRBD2	CATSDRVRPGEGPNTGELFF	TGTGCCACCAGTGATCGCGTGAGACCCGGGGAGGGTCCGAACACCGGGGAGCTGTTTTTT
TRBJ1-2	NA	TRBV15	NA	CATSRVGERGYTF	TGTGCCACCAGCAGAGTTGGGGAGCGTGGCTACACCTTC
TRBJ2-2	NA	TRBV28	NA	CASSSVGELFF	TGTGCCAGCAGTAGCGTCGGGGAGCTGTTTTTT
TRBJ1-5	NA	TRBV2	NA	CASSDSNSNQPQHF	TGTGCCAGCAGTGACAGTAATAGCAATCAGCCCCAGCATTTT
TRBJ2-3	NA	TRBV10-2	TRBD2	CASSDGAGGTDTQYF	TGCGCCAGCAGCGATGGAGCGGGAGGGACAGATACGCAGTATTTT
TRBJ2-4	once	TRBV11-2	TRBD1	CASSYGQGGNIQYF	TGTGCCAGCAGCTACGGACAGGGGGGTAACATTCAGTACTTC
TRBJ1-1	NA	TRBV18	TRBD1	CASSPQTGYTEAFF	TGTGCCAGCTCACCACAGACAGGGTACACTGAAGCTTTCTTT
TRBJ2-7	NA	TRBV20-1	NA	CSAPKLDEQYF	TGCAGTGCCCCCAAGCTCGACGAGCAGTACTTC
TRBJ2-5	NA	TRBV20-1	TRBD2	CSASLGRAGETQYF	TGCAGTGCTAGTCTCGGGAGGGCCGGGGAGACCCAGTACTTC
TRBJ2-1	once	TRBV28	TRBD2	CASSDRLAAYNEQFF	TGTGCCAGCAGTGACCGACTAGCCGCCTACAATGAGCAGTTCTTC
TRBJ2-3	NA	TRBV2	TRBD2	CASIAGAITDTQYF	TGTGCCAGCATAGCGGGAGCGATCACAGATACGCAGTATTTT
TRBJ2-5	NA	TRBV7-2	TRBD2	CASSFVSGSGWETQYF	TGTGCCAGCAGCTTTGTTAGCGGGAGTGGGTGGGAGACCCAGTACTTC
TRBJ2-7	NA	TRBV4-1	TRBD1	CASSQLDRATRGEQYF	TGCGCCAGCAGCCAGTTGGACAGGGCAACACGAGGGGAGCAGTACTTC
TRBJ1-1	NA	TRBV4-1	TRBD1	CASSRTGQGGTEAFF	TGCGCCAGCAGCCGCACGGGACAGGGGGGAACTGAAGCTTTCTTT
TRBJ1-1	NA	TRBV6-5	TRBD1	CASSFRGRTEAFF	TGTGCCAGCAGTTTTAGGGGGCGCACTGAAGCTTTCTTT
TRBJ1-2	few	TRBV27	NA	CASRDYRDGYTF	TGTGCCAGCAGGGATTACAGGGATGGCTACACCTTC
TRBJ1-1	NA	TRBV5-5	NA	CASSLGAGNTEAFF	TGTGCCAGCAGCTTGGGGGCCGGGAACACTGAAGCTTTCTTT
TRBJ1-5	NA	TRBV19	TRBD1	CASRERGLSNQPQHF	TGTGCCAGTAGAGAAAGGGGGCTTAGCAATCAGCCCCAGCATTTT
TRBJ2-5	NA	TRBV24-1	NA	CATSGRQETQYF	TGTGCCACCAGTGGCAGACAAGAGACCCAGTACTTC
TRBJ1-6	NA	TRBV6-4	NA	CASSDSRLEGGSPLHF	TGTGCCAGCAGTGACTCAAGGCTTGAAGGAGGTTCACCCCTCCACTTT
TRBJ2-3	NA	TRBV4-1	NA	CASSQDPTRPPSTDTQYF	TGCGCCAGCAGCCAAGACCCCACTAGACCCCCTAGCACAGATACGCAGTATTTT
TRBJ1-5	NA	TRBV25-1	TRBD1	CASRATGANQPQHF	TGTGCCAGCAGGGCGACAGGGGCCAATCAGCCCCAGCATTTT
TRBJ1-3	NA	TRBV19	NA	CASRRRSGNTIYF	TGTGCCAGTAGAAGGAGATCTGGAAACACCATATATTTT
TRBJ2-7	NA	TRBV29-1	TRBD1	CSGTGQGYEQYF	TGCAGCGGGACCGGACAGGGCTACGAGCAGTACTTC
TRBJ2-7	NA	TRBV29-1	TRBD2	CSVVLAGGISSYEQYF	TGCAGCGTTGTCCTAGCGGGAGGGATTAGCTCCTACGAGCAGTACTTC
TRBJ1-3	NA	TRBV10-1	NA	CASSPDISGNTIYF	TGCGCCAGCAGCCCGGACATCTCTGGAAACACCATATATTTT
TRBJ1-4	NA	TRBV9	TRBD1	CASSFAGGAGEKLFF	TGTGCCAGCAGCTTTGCAGGGGGCGCGGGGGAAAAACTGTTTTTT
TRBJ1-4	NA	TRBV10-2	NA	CASSESGGGSEKLFF	TGCGCCAGCAGTGAGTCGGGGGGGGGCAGTGAAAAACTGTTTTTT
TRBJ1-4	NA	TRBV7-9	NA	CASSLAETIRMSEKLFF	TGTGCCAGCAGCTTAGCGGAGACCATTAGGATGAGCGAAAAACTGTTTTTT
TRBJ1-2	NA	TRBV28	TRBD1	CASSLGDRAFYGYTF	TGTGCCAGCAGCTTAGGGGACAGGGCGTTCTATGGCTACACCTTC
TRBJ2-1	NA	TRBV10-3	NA	CAISEPPGTPSYNEQFF	TGTGCCATCAGTGAGCCCCCAGGCACACCCTCCTACAATGAGCAGTTCTTC
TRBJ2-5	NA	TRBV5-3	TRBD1	CARSLGQGRETQYF	TGTGCCAGAAGCTTGGGACAGGGGCGGGAGACCCAGTACTTC
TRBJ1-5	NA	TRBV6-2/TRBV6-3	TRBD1	CASTPTGAGNQPQHF	TGTGCCAGCACCCCGACAGGGGCGGGAAATCAGCCCCAGCATTTT
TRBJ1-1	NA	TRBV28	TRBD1	CASSLKRTGGTEAFF	TGTGCCAGCAGTTTAAAGAGGACAGGTGGCACTGAAGCTTTCTTT
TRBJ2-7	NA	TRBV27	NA	CASSVRPLDFYEQYF	TGTGCCAGCAGTGTACGCCCACTCGACTTCTACGAGCAGTACTTC
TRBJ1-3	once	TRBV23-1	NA	CASRPHLSGNTIYF	TGCGCCAGCAGACCACACCTCTCTGGAAACACCATATATTTT
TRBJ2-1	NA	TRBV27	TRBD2	CASSGGRAVSGNEQFF	TGTGCCAGCAGTGGGGGGAGGGCCGTCTCTGGCAATGAGCAGTTCTTC
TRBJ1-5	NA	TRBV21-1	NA	CASSKASVPNQPQHF	TGTGCCAGCAGCAAAGCGTCAGTTCCCAATCAGCCCCAGCATTTT
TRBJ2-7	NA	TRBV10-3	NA	CAISPGTYEQYF	TGTGCCATCAGCCCGGGAACCTACGAGCAGTACTTC
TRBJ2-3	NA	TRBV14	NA	CASSQQARTPQYF	TGTGCCAGCAGCCAACAAGCCCGAACCCCGCAGTATTTT
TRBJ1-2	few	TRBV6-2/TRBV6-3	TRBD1	CASSSTGAYGYTF	TGTGCCAGCAGTTCCACAGGGGCCTATGGCTACACCTTC